Listed here are 20 T cell receptor beta chains from one sample, sequenced in a study of blood T cells in healthy people across ages. Next came a second PCR, run for about 7 to 12 cycles, which used a sample-barcoded 5' primer along with a J-beta primer mix. TCRdb analysed the 5' RACE reads with MiXCR anew, one entry per CDR3 protein. The sample gives approximately 1,100,000 distinct CDR3 sequences, 45% of which show up once; approximately 19% is in the top ten. Sequencing was performed on blood. The receptors here all came from a woman in her sixties in good health.

The chain combines TRBV4-2 with TRBJ2-7, with TRBD2 identical over 7 bases. With 0 bases clipped from V and 3 bases from J, the junction kept 14 bases outside the gene matches. Germline values: CDR1 LGHNA, CDR2 YNFKEQ. This CDR3 has 18 amino acids. The CDR3 here is CASSQEGSSGISVYEQYF. In DNA form, the CDR3 reads TGTGCCAGCAGCCAAGAGGGATCGAGCGGGATATCGGTCTACGAGCAGTACTTC.

The J gene is TRBJ1-4, the V gene TRBV5-1; D might be TRBD1 (5 bases). The CDR3 runs 15 residues. V dropped 0 bases and J dropped 3 bases, with 9 bases sitting between them. Germline V gene data show CDR1 as SGHRS and CDR2 as YFSETQ. The CDR3 sequence: CASSLAGSPNEKLFF. The CDR3 coding sequence is TGCGCCAGCAGCTTGGCAGGGAGTCCTAATGAAAAACTGTTTTTT.

V and J are TRBV30 and TRBJ2-7, with D maybe TRBD1 (5 bases). Germline CDR1 and CDR2: GTSNPN and SVGIG (reference sequence). This CDR3 contains 14 residues. V lost 4 bases and J lost 2, with 15 bases in between. In DNA form, the CDR3 reads TGTGCCTGGACCAGAGACAGCATCCCCTACGAGCAGTACTTC. It is translated as CAWTRDSIPYEQYF.

This clonotype was detected only a few times. A junction boundary mismatches the germline segment, possibly from a read error. The J gene is TRBJ2-1, the V gene TRBV7-9, with 8 bases that match TRBD1. This CDR3 has 15 amino acids. Germline V gene sequence: CDR1 SEHNR, CDR2 FQNEAQ (reference sequence). CDR3 loop: CASSLRQGTYNEQFF. In DNA, the CDR3 is TGCGCCAGCAGCTTGAGACAGGGGACCTACAATGAGCAGTTCTTC. The whole variable domain, remainder taken from reference TRBV7-9 and TRBJ2-1, is DTGVSQNPRHKITKRGQNVTFRCDPISEHNRLYWYRQTLGQGPEFLTYFQNEAQLEKSRLLSDRFSAERPKGSFSTLEIQRTEQGDSAMYLCASSLRQGTYNEQFFGPGTRLTVL.

The chain has TRBV29-1 and TRBJ2-5, with unresolved D. Near its end, the DNA agrees better with TRBJ2-7, so the J call may be wrong. The CDR3 runs 15 residues. Germline CDR1 and CDR2: SQVTM and ANQGSEA. The CDR3 is CSVAPRLQAGYEQYF. CDR3 sequence (DNA): TGCAGCGTTGCCCCTAGACTCCAGGCAGGCTACGAGCAGTACTTC.

A note on this clonotype: The junction differs from germline at one of its ends, possibly a read error. The chain joins TRBV12-3 or TRBV12-4 to TRBJ1-1; 8 bases match TRBD1. There are 14 residues in the CDR3. The CDR3 is CAGSLTDRGTEAFF. In nucleotides, the CDR3 is TGTGCCGGCAGTTTAACTGACAGGGGCACTGAAGCTTTCTTT.

The V call is TRBV12-5, the J call TRBJ2-2; D not resolved. Germline loops: CDR1 LGHNT, CDR2 FRNRAP. The CDR3 is 16 residues long. V was shortened by 0 bases and J by 4 bases, with 12 bases between the two germline ends. This chain's CDR3 is CASGLVEGIGTGELFF. DNA of the CDR3: TGTGCTAGTGGTTTGGTAGAAGGGATCGGCACCGGGGAGCTGTTTTTT.

In its sample, this clonotype was seen a few times. The V gene is TRBV20-1, the J gene TRBJ2-1, with 7 bases fitting TRBD2. The end of the DNA aligns better with TRBJ2-7, so the J call may be wrong. This CDR3 has 14 amino acids. Germline V lookup: CDR1 DFQATT, CDR2 SNEGSKA (reference sequence). The CDR3 DNA sequence: TGCAGTGCTACGGCGGGAGAAGGCTACAATGAGCAGTACTTC. Its translation: CSATAGEGYNEQYF.

This clonotype was seen once. The rearrangement uses TRBV5-6 and TRBJ1-2, with unresolved D. This CDR3 is 12 amino acids long. Germline CDR1 reads SGHDT; CDR2 reads YYEEEE. Trimming took 7 bases from V and 5 from J, leaving 12 bases between them. The CDR3 coding sequence is TGTGCCAGCTTAGGCGGAGAATATGGCTACACCTTC. Its protein product is CASLGGEYGYTF.

In its sample, this clonotype was seen a few times. The chain recombines TRBV7-3 with TRBJ2-1, with TRBD1 identical over 11 bases. Per the germline V gene, CDR1 is SGHTA and CDR2 is FQGTGA. The ends lost 3 bases at V and 6 bases at J; junction bases unmatched: 4. The CDR3 is made up of 15 amino acids. The CDR3 DNA sequence: TGTGCCAGCAGCTTCGGACAGGGGGCGATCAATGAGCAGTTCTTC. Translated: CASSFGQGAINEQFF.

The chain joins TRBV18 to TRBJ2-7; possible D gene TRBD1, 5 bases. In germline, CDR1 is KGHSH, CDR2 LQKENI. There are 15 residues in the CDR3. V lost 0 bases, J lost 0 bases, and 9 bases lay in between. CDR3: CASSPPATGSYEQYF. CDR3 bases: TGTGCCAGCTCACCACCTGCAACAGGCTCCTACGAGCAGTACTTC.

V and J are TRBV5-6 and TRBJ2-4, with D perhaps assigned TRBD1 or TRBD2 (5 bases each). Between the trimmed V and J ends, which lost 3 bases and 8 bases, there was a span of 12 bases. CDR1 is SGHDT, CDR2 YYEEEE, per germline. The CDR3 consists of 13 residues. CDR3 sequence reads: CASSSPMGDIQYF. In nucleotides, the CDR3 is TGTGCCAGCAGCTCTCCCATGGGGGACATTCAGTACTTC.

This rearrangement joins TRBV20-1 to TRBJ1-1, with D unresolved. Germline assignment: CDR1 DFQATT and CDR2 SNEGSKA (reference sequence). V gave up 4 bases and J gave up 10 bases, with 13 bases separating them. The CDR3 totals 11 residues. The CDR3 is CSAKSGEGAFF. CDR3 nucleotide sequence: TGCAGTGCTAAGAGTGGGGAGGGAGCTTTCTTT.

About this clonotype: Compared with germline, one end of the junction differs, possibly owing to a read error. V is TRBV28 and J is TRBJ2-7; TRBD1 agrees at 10 bases. In germline, CDR1 is MDHEN, CDR2 SYDVKM. The CDR3 has 15 residues. DNA for the CDR3: TGTGCCTGCAGTCCCCGGGACAGGGGAGTCTACGAGCAGTACTTC. Its translation is CACSPRDRGVYEQYF.

This clonotype was recorded a few times. Possible read error: a much larger clone is one base away. The chain employs TRBV9 and TRBJ2-1, with a weak D call TRBD1 (6 bases). The end of the DNA fits TRBJ2-7 better, so the J call may be wrong. This CDR3 region has 15 residues. The germline V gene has CDR1 SGDLS and CDR2 YYNGEE. CDR3: CASSVEGVSYNEQYF. The CDR3 DNA is TGTGCCAGCAGCGTAGAGGGGGTATCCTACAATGAGCAGTACTTC.

J is TRBJ2-5 and V is TRBV20-1, with TRBD1 identical over 8 bases. This CDR3 contains 14 residues. The germline V gene has CDR1 DFQATT and CDR2 SNEGSKA (reference sequence). Trimming removed 6 bases from V and 3 bases from J; junction bases left unmatched: 9. The CDR3 nucleotides are TGCAGTGCCGAGACAGGGGATGGGAAAGAGACCCAGTACTTC. Protein: CSAETGDGKETQYF.

The V and J genes are TRBV28 and TRBJ2-3; 12 bases are a match to TRBD1. The V gene's germline CDR1 is MDHEN and CDR2 SYDVKM. The CDR3 runs 19 residues. J gave up 0 bases and V 5 bases, and 12 bases lay outside the gene matches. DNA of the CDR3: TGTGCCAGCAGTCTCCGCTCGGGACAGGGGGCGCTTAGCACAGATACGCAGTATTTT. Protein product: CASSLRSGQGALSTDTQYF.

The chain has TRBV14 and TRBJ2-7, with a tentative D call TRBD2 (6 bases). The CDR3 runs to 15 residues. Trimming removed 1 base at V and 4 bases at J, with 14 bases between. The germline CDR1 and CDR2 sequences are SGHDN and FVKESK. The CDR3 sequence: CASSQGRDALYEQYF. In DNA, the CDR3 is TGTGCCAGCAGCCAAGGGCGGGACGCGCTGTACGAGCAGTACTTC.

This clonotype was detected only a few times. This chain joins TRBV5-1 and TRBJ1-2, with TRBD1 identical over 9 bases. The germline CDR1 and CDR2 sequences are SGHRS and YFSETQ. The CDR3 totals 13 residues. The V gene end was trimmed by 3 bases and the J gene end by 7 bases; junction bases not matched to a gene: 4. The chain's CDR3 is CASSYTGGIGYTF. CDR3 nucleotide sequence: TGCGCCAGCAGCTACACAGGGGGCATTGGCTACACCTTC.

The chain carries TRBV27 and TRBJ2-5; weak D call: TRBD2 (5 bases). The V and J ends lost 0 bases and 2 bases respectively, with 10 bases between them. CDR3 length equals 15 residues. The germline CDR1 and CDR2 sequences are MNHEY and SMNVEV (reference sequence). CDR3 loop: CASSLSSGGQETQYF. The CDR3 DNA follows: TGTGCCAGCAGTTTATCCTCCGGAGGACAAGAGACCCAGTACTTC.